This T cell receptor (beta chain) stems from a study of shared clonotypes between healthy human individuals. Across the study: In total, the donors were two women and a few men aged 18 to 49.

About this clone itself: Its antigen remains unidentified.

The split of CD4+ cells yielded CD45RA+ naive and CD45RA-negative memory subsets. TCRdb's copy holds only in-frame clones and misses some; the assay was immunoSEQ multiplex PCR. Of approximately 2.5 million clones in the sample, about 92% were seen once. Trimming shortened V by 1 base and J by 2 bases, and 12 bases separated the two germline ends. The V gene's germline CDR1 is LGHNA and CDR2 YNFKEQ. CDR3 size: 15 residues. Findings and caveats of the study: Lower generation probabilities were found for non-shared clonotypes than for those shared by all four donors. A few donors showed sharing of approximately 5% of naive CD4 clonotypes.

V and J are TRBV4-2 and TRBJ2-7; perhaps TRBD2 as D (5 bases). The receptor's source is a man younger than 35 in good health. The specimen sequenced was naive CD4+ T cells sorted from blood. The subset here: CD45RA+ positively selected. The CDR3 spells CASSQGGAEAYEQYF. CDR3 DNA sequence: TGTGCCAGCAGCCAAGGAGGAGCGGAGGCCTACGAGCAGTACTTC.